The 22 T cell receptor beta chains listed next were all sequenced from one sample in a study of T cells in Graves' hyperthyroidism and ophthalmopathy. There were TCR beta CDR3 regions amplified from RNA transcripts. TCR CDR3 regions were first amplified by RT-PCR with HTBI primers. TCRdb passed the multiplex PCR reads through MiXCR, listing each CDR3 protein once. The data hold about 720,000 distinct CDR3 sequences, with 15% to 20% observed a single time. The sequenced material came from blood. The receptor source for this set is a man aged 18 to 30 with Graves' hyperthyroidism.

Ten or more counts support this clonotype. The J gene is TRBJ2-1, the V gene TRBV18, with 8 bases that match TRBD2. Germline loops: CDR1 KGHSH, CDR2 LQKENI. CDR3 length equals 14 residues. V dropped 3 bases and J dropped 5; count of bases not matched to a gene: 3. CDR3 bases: TGTGCCAGCTCACCGAATAGCGGGGACAATGAGCAGTTCTTC. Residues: CASSPNSGDNEQFF. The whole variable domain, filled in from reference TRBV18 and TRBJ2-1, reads NAGVMQNPRHLVRRRGQEARLRCSPMKGHSHVYWYRQLPEEGLKFMVYLQKENIIDESGMPKERFSAEFPKEGPSILRIQQVVRGDSAAYFCASSPNSGDNEQFFGPGTRLTVL.

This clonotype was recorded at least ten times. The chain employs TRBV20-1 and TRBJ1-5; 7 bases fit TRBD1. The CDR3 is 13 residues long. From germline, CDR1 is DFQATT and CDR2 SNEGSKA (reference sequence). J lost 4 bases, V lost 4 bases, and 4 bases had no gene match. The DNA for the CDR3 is TGCAGTGCTACGACAGGGCCAAATCAGCCCCAGCATTTT. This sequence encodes CSATTGPNQPQHF.

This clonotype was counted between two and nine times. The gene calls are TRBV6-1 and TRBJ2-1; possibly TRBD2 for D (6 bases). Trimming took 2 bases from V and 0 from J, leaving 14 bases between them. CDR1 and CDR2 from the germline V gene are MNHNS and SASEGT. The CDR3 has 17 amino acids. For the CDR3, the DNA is TGTGCCAGCAGTGAAAGGGAGGCGCGCCTCTCCTACAATGAGCAGTTCTTC. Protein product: CASSEREARLSYNEQFF.

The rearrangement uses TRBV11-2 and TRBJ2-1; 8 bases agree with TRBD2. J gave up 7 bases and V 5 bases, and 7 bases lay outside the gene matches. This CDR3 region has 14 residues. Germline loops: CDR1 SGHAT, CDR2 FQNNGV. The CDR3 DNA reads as TGTGCCAGCAGCATGGGACTAGTAGTAAATGAGCAGTTCTTC. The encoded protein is CASSMGLVVNEQFF. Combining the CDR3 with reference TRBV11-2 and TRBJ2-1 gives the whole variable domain EAGVAQSPRYKIIEKRQSVAFWCNPISGHATLYWYQQILGQGPKLLIQFQNNGVVDDSQLPKDRFSAERLKGVDSTLKIQPAKLEDSAVYLCASSMGLVVNEQFFGPGTRLTVL.

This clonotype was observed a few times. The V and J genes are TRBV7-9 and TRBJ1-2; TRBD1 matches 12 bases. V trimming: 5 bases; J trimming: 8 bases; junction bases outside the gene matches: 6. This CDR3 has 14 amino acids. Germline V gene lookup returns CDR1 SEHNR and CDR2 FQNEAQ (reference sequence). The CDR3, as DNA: TGTGCCAGCAGCGCAGGGACAGGGGGCCGGGGCTACACCTTC. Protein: CASSAGTGGRGYTF.

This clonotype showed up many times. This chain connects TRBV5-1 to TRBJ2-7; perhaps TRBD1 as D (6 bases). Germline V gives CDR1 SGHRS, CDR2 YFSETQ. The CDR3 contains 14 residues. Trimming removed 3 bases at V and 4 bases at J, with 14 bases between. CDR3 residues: CASSSQTGRYEQYF. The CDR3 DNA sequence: TGCGCCAGCAGCTCTCAGACAGGACGTTACGAGCAGTACTTC.

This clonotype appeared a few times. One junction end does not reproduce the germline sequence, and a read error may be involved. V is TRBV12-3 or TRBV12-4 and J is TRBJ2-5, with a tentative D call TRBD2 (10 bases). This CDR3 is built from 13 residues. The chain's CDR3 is CTSGGGQGEAQYF. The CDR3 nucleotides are TGTACCAGCGGGGGGGGACAGGGCGAGGCCCAGTACTTC.

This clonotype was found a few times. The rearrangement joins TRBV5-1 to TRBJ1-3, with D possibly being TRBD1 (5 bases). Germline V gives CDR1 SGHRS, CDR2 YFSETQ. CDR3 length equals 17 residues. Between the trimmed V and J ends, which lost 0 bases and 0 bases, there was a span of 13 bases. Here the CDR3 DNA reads TGCGCCAGCAGCTTGGCCCCGACAGACCTCTCTGGAAACACCATATATTTT. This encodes CASSLAPTDLSGNTIYF.

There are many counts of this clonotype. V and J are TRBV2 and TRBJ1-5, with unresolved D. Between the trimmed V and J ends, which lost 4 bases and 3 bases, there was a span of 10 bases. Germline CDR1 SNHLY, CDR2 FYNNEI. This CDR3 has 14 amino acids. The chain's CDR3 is CASSVEEPNQPQHF. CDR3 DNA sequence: TGTGCCAGCAGTGTAGAGGAGCCCAATCAGCCCCAGCATTTT.

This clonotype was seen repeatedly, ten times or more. The chain's CDR3 is CASSSRLAGVPYEQYF. CDR3 DNA sequence: TGTGCCAGCAGTTCTCGACTAGCGGGAGTACCCTACGAGCAGTACTTC. The chain couples TRBV7-8 to TRBJ2-7, with 12 bases aligning to TRBD2. The CDR3 has 16 amino acids. From germline, CDR1 is SGHVS and CDR2 FQNEAQ. V lost 6 bases, J lost 2 bases, and 8 bases stayed unmatched.

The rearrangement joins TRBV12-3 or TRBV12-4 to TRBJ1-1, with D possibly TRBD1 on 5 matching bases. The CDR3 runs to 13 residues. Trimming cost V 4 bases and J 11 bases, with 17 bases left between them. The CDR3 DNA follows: TGTGCCAGCAGTTCCCTCGGGAGAAGGGGTGCTTTCTTT. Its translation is CASSSLGRRGAFF.

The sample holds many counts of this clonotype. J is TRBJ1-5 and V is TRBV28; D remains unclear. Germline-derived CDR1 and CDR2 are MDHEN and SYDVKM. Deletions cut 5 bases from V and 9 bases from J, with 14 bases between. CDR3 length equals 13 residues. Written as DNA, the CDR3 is TGTGCCAGCAGTGCAGATCCTATATCGCCCCAGCATTTT. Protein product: CASSADPISPQHF.

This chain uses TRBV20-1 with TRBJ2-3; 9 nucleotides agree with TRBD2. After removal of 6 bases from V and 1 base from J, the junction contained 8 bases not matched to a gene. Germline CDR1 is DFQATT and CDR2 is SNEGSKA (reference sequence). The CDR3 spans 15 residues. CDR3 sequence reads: CSADVRLAGTDTQYF. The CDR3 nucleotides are TGCAGTGCCGACGTAAGACTAGCGGGCACAGATACGCAGTATTTT.

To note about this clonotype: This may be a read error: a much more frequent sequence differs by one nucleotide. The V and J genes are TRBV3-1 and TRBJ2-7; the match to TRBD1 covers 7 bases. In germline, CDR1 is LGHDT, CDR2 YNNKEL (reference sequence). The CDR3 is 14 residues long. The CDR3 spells CASNQPQEGARQYF. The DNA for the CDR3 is TGTGCCAGCAACCAACCCCAAGAGGGGGCGAGGCAGTACTTC.

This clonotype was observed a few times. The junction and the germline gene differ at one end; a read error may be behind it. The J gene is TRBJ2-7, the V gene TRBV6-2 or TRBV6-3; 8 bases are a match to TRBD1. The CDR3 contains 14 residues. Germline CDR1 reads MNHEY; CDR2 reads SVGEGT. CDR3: CASSPGQGGREQHF. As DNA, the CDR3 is TGTGCCAGCAGCCCCGGACAGGGTGGACGCGAGCAGCACTTC.

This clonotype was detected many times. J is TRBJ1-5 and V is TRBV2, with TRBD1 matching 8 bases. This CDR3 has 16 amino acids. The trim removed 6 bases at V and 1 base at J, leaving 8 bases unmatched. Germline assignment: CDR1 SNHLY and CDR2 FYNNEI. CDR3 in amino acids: CASSEQGAGSNQPQHF. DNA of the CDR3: TGTGCCAGCAGCGAGCAGGGGGCAGGGAGCAATCAGCCCCAGCATTTT. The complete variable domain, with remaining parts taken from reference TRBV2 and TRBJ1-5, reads EPEVTQTPSHQVTQMGQEVILRCVPISNHLYFYWYRQILGQKVEFLVSFYNNEISEKSEIFDDQFSVERPDGSNFTLKIRSTKLEDSAMYFCASSEQGAGSNQPQHFGDGTRLSIL.

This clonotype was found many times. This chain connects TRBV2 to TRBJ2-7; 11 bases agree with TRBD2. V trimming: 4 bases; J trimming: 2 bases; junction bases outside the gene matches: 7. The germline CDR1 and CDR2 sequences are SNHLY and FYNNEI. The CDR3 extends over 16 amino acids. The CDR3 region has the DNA TGTGCCAGCAGTGTACCCGGGACTAGCGGAACCTACGAGCAGTACTTC. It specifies CASSVPGTSGTYEQYF.

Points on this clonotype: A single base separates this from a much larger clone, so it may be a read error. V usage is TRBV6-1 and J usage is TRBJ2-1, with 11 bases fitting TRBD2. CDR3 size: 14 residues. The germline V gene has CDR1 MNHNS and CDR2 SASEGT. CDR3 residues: CASSELAGGHEQSF. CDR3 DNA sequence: TGTGCCAGCAGTGAACTAGCGGGGGGCCATGAGCAGTCCTTC.

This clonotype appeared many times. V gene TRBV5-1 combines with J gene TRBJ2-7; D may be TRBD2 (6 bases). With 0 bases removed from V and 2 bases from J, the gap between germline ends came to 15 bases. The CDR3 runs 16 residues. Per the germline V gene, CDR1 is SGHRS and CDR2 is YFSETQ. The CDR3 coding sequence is TGCGCCAGCAGCTTGGGAGCCGGGACTTCTACCTACGAGCAGTACTTC. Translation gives CASSLGAGTSTYEQYF.

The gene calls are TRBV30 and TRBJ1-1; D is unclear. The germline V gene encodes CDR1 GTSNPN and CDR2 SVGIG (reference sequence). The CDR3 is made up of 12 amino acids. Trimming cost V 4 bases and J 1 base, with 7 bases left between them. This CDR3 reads CAWKAPNTEAFF. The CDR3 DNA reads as TGTGCCTGGAAGGCCCCGAACACTGAAGCTTTCTTT.

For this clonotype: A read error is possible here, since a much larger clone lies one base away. The CDR3 nucleotides read TGCGCCAGCAGCTTCGAGTTGGGGCAAGGGACCCAGTACTTC. Amino acid sequence: CASSFELGQGTQYF. The gene calls are TRBV5-1 and TRBJ2-5; D might be TRBD1 (5 bases). CDR3 size: 14 residues. Germline values: CDR1 SGHRS, CDR2 YFSETQ. The entire variable domain, with the rest obtained from reference TRBV5-1 and TRBJ2-5, is as follows: KAGVTQTPRYLIKTRGQQVTLSCSPISGHRSVSWYQQTPGQGLQFLFEYFSETQRNKGNFPGRFSGRQFSNSRSEMNVSTLELGDSALYLCASSFELGQGTQYFGPGTRLLVL.

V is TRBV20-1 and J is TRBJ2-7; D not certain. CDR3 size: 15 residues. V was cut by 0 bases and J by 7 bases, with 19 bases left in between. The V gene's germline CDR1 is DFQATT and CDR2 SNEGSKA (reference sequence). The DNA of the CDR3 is TGCAGTGCTAGAGATCCGGTCTCCCCCCCGGATGAGCAGTACTTC. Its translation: CSARDPVSPPDEQYF.